This record looks at one T cell receptor beta chain sequence and its context. Its target is not known. The data belong to a study of cytomegalovirus exposure and HLA in healthy donors. Study overall: Samples from HLA-typed donors yielded about 86 million unique TCRs in an early data release. Notes on the study in general: With further analysis later on, most CMV-associated TCR beta chains appeared HLA-restricted. Earlier analysis yielded a pattern in which most TCR beta V segments were productive about 87% or about 30% of the time. Reports indicated that the classifier achieved high specificity and sensitivity in diagnosing cytomegalovirus status.

The germline V gene has CDR1 MDHEN and CDR2 SYDVKM. Trimming took off 5 bases at V and 7 bases at J, with 12 bases between the two ends. This CDR3 comprises 14 residues. A multiplex PCR was run with 60 Vbeta primers and 13 Jbeta primers. The assay was immunoSEQ multiplex PCR, and TCRdb's table has in-frame clones only and misses some. The table includes around 74,000 clones, around 78% detected once. Input material: PBMCs. This sequence originates from a man aged 40-50 years in good health and CMV-seronegative. This chain joins TRBV28 and TRBJ1-6; D is undetermined. The CDR3 is CASSPPAGNSPLHF. The DNA of the CDR3 is TGTGCCAGCAGTCCCCCAGCCGGGAATTCACCCCTCCACTTT. Full variable domain (outside the CDR3, taken from reference TRBV28 and TRBJ1-6): DVKVTQSSRYLVKRTGEKVFLECVQDMDHENMFWYRQDPGLGLRLIYFSYDVKMKEKGDIPEGYSVSREKKERFSLILESASTNQTSMYLCASSPPAGNSPLHFGNGTRLTVT.